Listed below are T cell receptor beta chains from one sample, sequenced in a study of blood T cell repertoires in COVID-19. Repertoires were generated with immunoSEQ multiplex PCR, while TCRdb's copy carries only in-frame clones and drops some. The top ten hold 4% to 5% of the sample, which has about 210,000 clones, about 88% seen once. Sequencing used peripheral blood. The receptors were gathered from a woman of 80 years or more with acute or convalescent COVID-19. The CDR3 runs from the conserved cysteine through the conserved F or W. A D gene is named only where the DNA matches it firmly. Where a row states a size, it is once, few, many or the class of an expanded clone; other rows omit it.

clone_size j_call v_call d_call cdr3_aa cdr3_nt
once TRBJ2-1 TRBV28 TRBD2 CASSPGTSGYNEQFF TGTGCCAGCAGTCCCGGGACTAGCGGATACAATGAGCAGTTCTTC
. TRBJ2-1 TRBV7-2 TRBD2 CASSPGLAPDNEQFF TGTGCCAGCAGCCCCGGACTAGCGCCCGACAATGAGCAGTTCTTC
. TRBJ2-1 TRBV5-5 TRBD2 CASSLEAGVVNEQFF TGTGCCAGCAGCTTGGAAGCGGGAGTAGTGAATGAGCAGTTCTTC
. TRBJ2-5 TRBV6-6 . CASSSPVFRQETQYF TGTGCCAGCAGCTCCCCCGTTTTCCGTCAAGAGACCCAGTACTTC
. TRBJ1-2 TRBV6-4 . CASSRWLNSGDYGYTF TGTGCCAGCAGCCGCTGGCTCAACTCAGGTGACTATGGCTACACCTTC
. TRBJ2-3 TRBV7-2 TRBD2 CASSFRLAGGPVADTQYF TGTGCCAGCAGCTTTAGACTAGCGGGAGGCCCGGTGGCAGATACGCAGTATTTT
. TRBJ1-1 TRBV5-5 TRBD1 CASSQIDRGLTNTEAFF TGTGCCAGCAGCCAAATAGACAGGGGTCTAACGAACACTGAAGCTTTCTTT
. TRBJ2-5 TRBV14 . CASSQRETQYF TGTGCCAGCAGCCAACGGGAGACCCAGTACTTC
. TRBJ2-1 TRBV7-3 . CASSHSAPRDNEQFF TGTGCCAGCAGCCATAGCGCCCCGAGGGACAATGAGCAGTTCTTC
. TRBJ2-1 TRBV7-6 TRBD1 CASSLDRGTYNEQFF TGTGCCAGCAGCCTGGACAGGGGAACATACAATGAGCAGTTCTTC
. TRBJ1-3 TRBV5-1 . CASSLGGPSGGNTIYF TGCGCCAGCAGCTTAGGGGGTCCAAGTGGTGGAAACACCATATATTTT
. TRBJ2-1 TRBV4-3 . CASSQDRDRRRFF TGCGCCAGCAGCCAAGATCGAGACAGGAGACGGTTCTTC
. TRBJ2-5 TRBV19 TRBD2 CASSKDIVRVREAETQYF TGTGCCAGTAGTAAGGATATTGTTCGAGTGCGGGAGGCGGAGACCCAGTACTTC
. TRBJ1-5 TRBV2 . CASTALQGNQPQHF TGTGCCAGCACCGCCCTCCAGGGGAATCAGCCCCAGCATTTT
. TRBJ2-7 TRBV9 . CASSVDGVSDEQYF TGTGCCAGCAGCGTCGACGGAGTATCGGACGAGCAGTACTTC
once TRBJ2-1 TRBV7-2 . CASSDTVGAGYNEQFF TGTGCCAGCAGCGACACTGTGGGAGCTGGGTACAATGAGCAGTTCTTC
once TRBJ1-2 TRBV9 TRBD1 CASSVGPAGGNYGYTF TGTGCCAGCAGCGTAGGGCCGGCAGGGGGTAACTATGGCTACACCTTC
few TRBJ1-2 TRBV10-3 TRBD1 CAIGSYRGDGYTF TGTGCCATCGGGAGTTACAGGGGCGATGGCTACACCTTC
. TRBJ2-7 TRBV30 TRBD2 CAWSVGAGGPYEQYF TGTGCCTGGAGTGTAGGGGCGGGAGGGCCCTACGAGCAGTACTTC
. TRBJ1-1 TRBV19 TRBD1 CASSKTGTGGLAEAFF TGTGCCAGTAGTAAAACCGGGACAGGGGGCTTGGCTGAAGCTTTCTTT
. TRBJ2-2 TRBV29-1 . CSVRLTGGGTGELFF TGCAGCGTTCGGTTGACAGGCGGGGGCACCGGGGAGCTGTTTTTT
. TRBJ2-4 TRBV30 . CAWSVRPGQGKNIQYF TGTGCCTGGAGTGTACGCCCAGGGCAGGGCAAAAACATTCAGTACTTC
. TRBJ1-1 TRBV29-1 . CSVGRAGTLNTEAFF TGCAGCGTAGGGCGGGCCGGGACTCTGAACACTGAAGCTTTCTTT
once TRBJ1-1 TRBV7-9 . CASSQGGGAFF TGTGCCAGCAGCCAGGGAGGCGGAGCTTTCTTT
. TRBJ1-1 TRBV10-2 . CASSVTDYTEAFF TGCGCCAGCAGTGTGACAGACTACACTGAAGCTTTCTTT
. TRBJ1-2 TRBV4-1 TRBD1 CASSLGQGRDANYGYTF TGCGCCAGCAGCCTTGGACAGGGAAGGGACGCTAACTATGGCTACACCTTC
. TRBJ2-5 TRBV6-2/TRBV6-3 . CASSYVSGVETQYF TGTGCCAGCAGTTACGTCTCAGGGGTAGAGACCCAGTACTTC
. TRBJ1-1 TRBV6-6 . CASSYFGGDTEAFF TGTGCCAGCAGTTACTTTGGGGGCGACACTGAAGCTTTCTTT
. TRBJ1-2 TRBV2 . CASSDGRQPYGYTF TGTGCCAGCAGTGACGGGCGACAGCCCTATGGCTACACCTTC
. TRBJ1-2 TRBV19 TRBD1 CASSPGTGGDYGYTF TGTGCCAGTAGTCCCGGGACAGGGGGCGACTATGGCTACACCTTC
few TRBJ2-7 TRBV10-2 TRBD2 CASNKAPSGGSYEQYF TGCGCCAGCAATAAAGCCCCTAGCGGGGGATCCTACGAGCAGTACTTC
. TRBJ2-3 TRBV7-2 . CASTPTGTDTQYF TGTGCCAGCACCCCCACCGGGACAGATACGCAGTATTTT
. TRBJ2-4 TRBV21-1 . CASSGRDRGAKNIQYF TGTGCCAGCAGCGGCCGGGACAGGGGAGCCAAAAACATTCAGTACTTC
. TRBJ1-2 TRBV9 . CASFGGVNYGYTF TGTGCCAGTTTTGGAGGGGTCAACTATGGCTACACCTTC
few TRBJ1-6 TRBV5-4 . CASSFRDTSPLHF TGTGCCAGCAGCTTTAGGGACACCTCACCCCTCCACTTT
. TRBJ2-1 TRBV28 . CASSFPPYRQNNEQFF TGTGCCAGCAGTTTCCCCCCGTATAGACAGAATAATGAGCAGTTCTTC
. TRBJ2-5 TRBV18 . CASSQDNQETQYF TGTGCCAGCTCACAGGACAACCAAGAGACCCAGTACTTC
. TRBJ2-1 TRBV7-8 . CASSLAGSSYNEQFF TGTGCCAGCAGCTTAGCGGGGAGCTCCTACAATGAGCAGTTCTTC
. TRBJ1-1 TRBV21-1 . CASSYGHLNTEAFF TGTGCCAGCAGTTATGGACACCTGAACACTGAAGCTTTCTTT
. TRBJ2-2 TRBV4-3 . CASSPRPSQNTGELFF TGCGCCAGCAGCCCTCGCCCTAGCCAGAACACCGGGGAGCTGTTTTTT
. TRBJ2-2 TRBV2 . CASSAGLYTGELFF TGTGCCAGCAGTGCGGGACTGTACACCGGGGAGCTGTTTTTT
. TRBJ1-3 TRBV24-1 . CATSDTGSGNTIYF TGTGCCACCAGTGACACAGGCTCTGGAAACACCATATATTTT
. TRBJ1-1 TRBV2 . CASTTMGARTEAFF TGTGCCAGCACTACTATGGGAGCGAGGACTGAAGCTTTCTTT
. TRBJ1-1 TRBV7-2 . CASSPGTFANTEAFF TGTGCCAGCAGCCCTGGGACATTTGCGAACACTGAAGCTTTCTTT
. TRBJ1-1 TRBV10-3 . CAISESSALNTEAFF TGTGCCATCAGTGAGTCTAGTGCGTTGAACACTGAAGCTTTCTTT
. TRBJ2-7 TRBV25-1 . CASSVTSYEQYF TGTGCCAGCAGTGTGACTTCGTACGAGCAGTACTTC
. TRBJ1-5 TRBV18 TRBD1 CASSPDRNQPQHF TGTGCCAGCTCACCGGACAGGAATCAGCCCCAGCATTTT
once TRBJ2-7 TRBV25-1 . CASSVTGAWGDEQYF TGTGCCAGCAGTGTTACAGGGGCCTGGGGGGACGAGCAGTACTTC